What follows are 9 T cell receptor beta chains derived from one specimen sequenced in a study of neoadjuvant nivolumab and ipilimumab in lung cancer. Only in-frame clones appear in the TCRdb table, and some are missing; sequencing was by immunoSEQ multiplex PCR. The table has about 20,000 clones, roughly 77% seen once. The source was tumor tissue, collected after neoadjuvant nivolumab, alone or with ipilimumab, at or shortly before surgery. These receptors were collected from an adult with non-small cell lung cancer.

This chain joins TRBV27 and TRBJ1-1; D remains ambiguous. V dropped 3 bases and J dropped 0 bases, with 5 bases sitting between them. The CDR3 has 13 amino acids. Per germline, CDR1 MNHEY and CDR2 SMNVEV (reference sequence). CDR3 in DNA: TGTGCCAGCAGTTTCAGTCTGAACACTGAAGCTTTCTTT. It encodes CASSFSLNTEAFF.

This clone was detected only a few times. Mismatch with germline at one junction end may stem from a read error. The V and J genes are TRBV7-9 and TRBJ1-2, with 7 bases matching TRBD1. The CDR3 is 13 amino acids. CDR1 is SEHNR, CDR2 FQNEAQ, per germline (reference sequence). CDR3 nucleotide sequence: TGTGCCAGCAGCTTAGACCGGGACAGAGCCCCCCTCTTC. Amino acid sequence: CASSLDRDRAPLF. The full variable domain, its missing parts supplied by reference TRBV7-9 and TRBJ1-2, is DTGVSQNPRHKITKRGQNVTFRCDPISEHNRLYWYRQTLGQGPEFLTYFQNEAQLEKSRLLSDRFSAERPKGSFSTLEIQRTEQGDSAMYLCASSLDRDRAPLFGSGTRLTVV.

The chain couples TRBV16 to TRBJ1-1; no clear D gene. CDR3 length equals 15 residues. CDR1 and CDR2 (germline): KGHSY, FQNENV. The ends were cut back, 4 bases at V and 1 base at J, with 13 bases in the middle. CDR3 DNA sequence: TGTGCCAGCAGCCCCGTCCGGGTTACGAACACTGAAGCTTTCTTT. This codes for CASSPVRVTNTEAFF.

The chain links TRBV27 to TRBJ1-1; tentatively, D is TRBD1 (6 bases). Trimming took off 3 bases at V and 5 bases at J, with 13 bases between the two ends. This CDR3 has 14 residues. Germline V gene lookup returns CDR1 MNHEY and CDR2 SMNVEV (reference sequence). CDR3 sequence reads: CASSFSGARTEAFF. In DNA form, the CDR3 reads TGTGCCAGCAGTTTCTCAGGGGCGAGGACTGAAGCTTTCTTT.

The DNA of the CDR3 is TGTGCCAGCAGCTTAGATTACGTAAACACTGAAGCTTTCTTT. Protein: CASSLDYVNTEAFF. The J gene is TRBJ1-1, the V gene TRBV11-2; no clear D. From germline, CDR1 is SGHAT and CDR2 FQNNGV. The V end lost 0 bases, the J end lost 2 bases, and 7 bases lay between the germline ends. This CDR3 comprises 14 residues. Together with reference TRBV11-2 and TRBJ1-1, the CDR3 gives the full variable domain: EAGVAQSPRYKIIEKRQSVAFWCNPISGHATLYWYQQILGQGPKLLIQFQNNGVVDDSQLPKDRFSAERLKGVDSTLKIQPAKLEDSAVYLCASSLDYVNTEAFFGQGTRLTVV.

The genes are TRBV10-1 and TRBJ1-2; D ambiguous. CDR1 WNHNN and CDR2 SYGVQD come from the germline V gene (reference sequence). V was cut by 11 bases and J by 0 bases, with 10 bases left in between. The CDR3 totals 12 residues. In nucleotides, the CDR3 is TGCGCCTGGCGGCGGACTAACTATGGCTACACCTTC. Its translation is CAWRRTNYGYTF.

CDR3 loop: CASTGESSYNEQFF. In nucleotides, the CDR3 is TGTGCCAGCACCGGGGAGAGCTCCTACAATGAGCAGTTCTTC. The chain links TRBV2 to TRBJ2-1; tentatively, D is TRBD2 (5 bases). This CDR3 comprises 14 residues. Looked up from germline, CDR1 is SNHLY and CDR2 is FYNNEI. V was shortened by 7 bases and J by 0 bases, with 10 bases between the two germline ends. The entire variable domain, with the rest obtained from reference TRBV2 and TRBJ2-1, is as follows: EPEVTQTPSHQVTQMGQEVILRCVPISNHLYFYWYRQILGQKVEFLVSFYNNEISEKSEIFDDQFSVERPDGSNFTLKIRSTKLEDSAMYFCASTGESSYNEQFFGPGTRLTVL.

In this sample, this clone turned up a few times. This chain joins TRBV9 and TRBJ2-5, with 7 bases fitting TRBD1. The germline gives CDR1 SGDLS, CDR2 YYNGEE. The CDR3 consists of 13 residues. The J segment lost 3 bases and the V segment lost 4 bases, leaving 3 bases of the junction unmatched. The CDR3: CASSLGTEETQYF. The CDR3 DNA reads as TGTGCCAGCAGCCTAGGGACAGAAGAGACCCAGTACTTC.

The chain recombines TRBV11-2 with TRBJ2-7, with TRBD2 matching over 11 bases. Germline CDR1 is SGHAT and CDR2 is FQNNGV. V lost 5 bases, J lost 6 bases, and 6 bases stayed unmatched. The length of the CDR3 is 14 residues. The CDR3: CASSLTSGRVEQYF. For the CDR3, the DNA is TGTGCCAGCAGCCTTACTAGCGGGAGAGTCGAGCAGTACTTC.